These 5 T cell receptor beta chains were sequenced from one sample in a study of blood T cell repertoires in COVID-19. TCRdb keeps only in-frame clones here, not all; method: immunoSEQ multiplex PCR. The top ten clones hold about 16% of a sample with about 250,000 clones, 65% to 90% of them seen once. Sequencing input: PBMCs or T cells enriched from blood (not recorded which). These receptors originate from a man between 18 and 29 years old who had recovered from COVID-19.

CDR3 DNA sequence: TGTGCCAGCAGCCCGGCTAGCGGGAGGGTCCGGGAGCAGTTCTTC. This translates into CASSPASGRVREQFF. V usage is TRBV5-4 and J usage is TRBJ2-1, with 12 nucleotides matching TRBD2. The CDR3 totals 15 residues. CDR1 and CDR2 (germline): SGHNT, YYREEE (reference sequence). V was clipped by 4 bases and J by 10 bases; unmatched bases: 9.

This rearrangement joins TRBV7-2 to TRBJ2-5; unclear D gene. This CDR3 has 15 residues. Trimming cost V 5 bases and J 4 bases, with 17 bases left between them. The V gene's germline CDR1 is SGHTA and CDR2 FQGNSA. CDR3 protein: CASSQVGYGSETQYF. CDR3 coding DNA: TGTGCCAGCAGCCAAGTGGGCTATGGTTCAGAGACCCAGTACTTC.

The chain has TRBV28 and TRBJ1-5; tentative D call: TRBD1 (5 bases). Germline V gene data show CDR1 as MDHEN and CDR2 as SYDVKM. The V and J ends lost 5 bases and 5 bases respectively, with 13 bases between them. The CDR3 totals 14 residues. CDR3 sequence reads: CASSPELGHQPQHF. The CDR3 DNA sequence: TGTGCCAGCAGTCCCGAGTTGGGGCATCAGCCCCAGCATTTT.

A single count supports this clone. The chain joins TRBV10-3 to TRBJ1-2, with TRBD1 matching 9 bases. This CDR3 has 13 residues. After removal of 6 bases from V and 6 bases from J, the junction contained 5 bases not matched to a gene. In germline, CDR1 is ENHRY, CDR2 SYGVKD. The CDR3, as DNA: TGTGCCATCAGACCGGGACAGGGAGATGGCTACACCTTC. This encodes CAIRPGQGDGYTF.

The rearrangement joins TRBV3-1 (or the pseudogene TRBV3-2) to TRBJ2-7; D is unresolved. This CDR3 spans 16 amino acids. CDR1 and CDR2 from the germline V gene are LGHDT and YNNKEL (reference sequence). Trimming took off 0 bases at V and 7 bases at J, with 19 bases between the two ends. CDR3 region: CASSQDYPLGTEEQYF. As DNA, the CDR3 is TGTGCCAGCAGCCAAGATTACCCCCTCGGTACGGAGGAGCAGTACTTC.